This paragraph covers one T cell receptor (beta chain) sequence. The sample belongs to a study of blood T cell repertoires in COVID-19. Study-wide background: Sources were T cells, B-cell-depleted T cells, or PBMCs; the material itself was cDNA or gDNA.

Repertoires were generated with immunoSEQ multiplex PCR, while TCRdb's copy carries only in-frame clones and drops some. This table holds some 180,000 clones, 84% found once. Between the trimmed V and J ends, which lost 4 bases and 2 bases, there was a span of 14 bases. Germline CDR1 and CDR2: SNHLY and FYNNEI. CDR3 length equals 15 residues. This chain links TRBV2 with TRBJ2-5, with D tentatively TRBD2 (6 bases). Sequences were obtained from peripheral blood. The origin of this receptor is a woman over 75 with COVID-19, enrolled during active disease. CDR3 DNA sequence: TGTGCCAGCAGTGGACGGGACTCAATACAAGAGACCCAGTACTTC. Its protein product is CASSGRDSIQETQYF.